The rows below give T cell receptor beta chains drawn from one sample of a study of identical twins. A single record per CDR3 protein comes from TCRdb applying MiXCR to the 5' RACE reads. The data hold some 200,000 distinct CDR3 sequences, with less than 8% observed a single time. This same sample was also taken into another study, of yellow fever vaccine responses in identical twins.

Sequenced: memory (CD45RO+) T cells sorted from blood. The receptors come from a young woman in good health. CDR3s include the opening cysteine and the closing phenylalanine or tryptophan. A D gene is named only where the DNA matches it firmly. Not every row has a clone size; where given, it reads once, few, many or a size class.

clone_size	v_call	j_call	d_call	cdr3_length	cdr3_aa	cdr3_nt
many	TRBV11-2	TRBJ2-1	.	18	CASSRQVNWGSAVNEQFF	TGTGCCAGCAGCCGACAAGTCAATTGGGGGTCGGCTGTCAATGAGCAGTTCTTC
many	TRBV7-8	TRBJ1-2	.	14	CASRMGTGPYGYTF	TGTGCCAGCAGGATGGGGACGGGTCCCTATGGCTACACCTTC
few	TRBV14	TRBJ2-3	.	15	CASSQDRRGTDTQYF	TGTGCCAGCAGCCAAGATCGGCGGGGCACAGATACGCAGTATTTT
.	TRBV27	TRBJ2-3	TRBD1	15	CASSEYDRVGDTQYF	TGTGCCAGCAGCGAGTATGACAGGGTCGGAGATACGCAGTATTTT
many	TRBV7-2	TRBJ1-1	.	16	CASSLRTGRGNTEAFF	TGTGCCAGCAGCTTAAGAACAGGGAGGGGGAACACTGAAGCTTTCTTT
many	TRBV29-1	TRBJ1-1	.	8	CSVERAFF	TGCAGCGTTGAAAGGGCTTTCTTT
.	TRBV4-2	TRBJ2-2	TRBD1	15	CASSVRTGWAGELFF	TGTGCCAGCAGCGTTCGGACAGGGTGGGCCGGGGAGCTGTTTTTT
few	TRBV5-1	TRBJ2-7	.	14	CASRPGTVNYEQYF	TGCGCCAGCAGGCCCGGGACGGTGAACTACGAGCAGTACTTC
many	TRBV20-1	TRBJ2-2	TRBD1	14	CSAQEGAGVAELFF	TGCAGTGCTCAAGAGGGGGCAGGGGTAGCGGAGCTGTTTTTT
many	TRBV14	TRBJ1-1	TRBD1	16	CASSQDTGQGNTEAFF	TGTGCCAGCAGCCAAGATACAGGACAGGGGAACACTGAAGCTTTCTTT
.	TRBV29-1	TRBJ2-3	.	11	CGTRVTDTQYF	TGCGGCACGAGGGTCACAGATACGCAGTATTTT
.	TRBV27	TRBJ2-5	.	13	CASSLRLRETQYF	TGTGCCAGCAGTTTAAGACTCCGAGAGACCCAGTACTTC
few	TRBV2	TRBJ2-1	.	14	CASTLDQIDNERFF	TGTGCCAGCACCCTGGACCAAATTGACAATGAGCGGTTCTTC
few	TRBV7-8	TRBJ2-7	.	15	CASSTQDFAAYEQYF	TGTGCCAGCAGCACCCAGGACTTCGCGGCCTACGAGCAGTACTTC
.	TRBV12-3/TRBV12-4	TRBJ1-1	.	11	CASSPKNEAFF	TGTGCCAGCAGCCCAAAAAACGAAGCTTTCTTT
.	TRBV9	TRBJ2-5	.	16	CASSVHPGGGRETQYF	TGTGCCAGCAGCGTTCATCCAGGGGGGGGCCGGGAGACCCAGTACTTC
many	TRBV29-1	TRBJ1-4	.	12	CSIQEINEKLFF	TGCAGCATCCAGGAGATTAATGAAAAACTGTTTTTT
.	TRBV6-2/TRBV6-3	TRBJ2-5	TRBD2	17	CASSPIYRLAGKETQYF	TGTGCCAGCAGTCCGATATACAGACTAGCGGGGAAAGAGACCCAGTACTTC
.	TRBV12-3/TRBV12-4	TRBJ2-3	TRBD2	13	CASSFLAGDTQYF	TGTGCCAGCAGTTTCCTAGCGGGAGATACGCAGTATTTT
few	TRBV7-2	TRBJ2-1	TRBD2	15	CASSRGLEYYNEQFF	TGTGCCAGCAGCCGGGGACTAGAGTACTACAATGAGCAGTTCTTC
.	TRBV12-3/TRBV12-4	TRBJ2-7	.	13	CASSQTETGEQYF	TGTGCCAGCAGCCAGACAGAAACCGGCGAGCAGTACTTC
few	TRBV7-2	TRBJ2-5	.	15	CASSPQAGHTETQYF	TGTGCCAGCAGCCCCCAAGCGGGACATACCGAGACCCAGTACTTC
.	TRBV10-3	TRBJ1-1	.	12	CAISEPDSEAFF	TGTGCCATCAGTGAGCCTGACAGTGAAGCTTTCTTT
many	TRBV11-2	TRBJ2-5	TRBD2	17	CASSPPRTSGRGETQYF	TGTGCCAGCAGCCCCCCACGGACTAGCGGGAGAGGAGAGACCCAGTACTTC
.	TRBV6-1	TRBJ2-3	TRBD2	17	CASSGLAGGEFTDTQYF	TGTGCCAGCAGTGGACTAGCGGGAGGGGAGTTCACAGATACGCAGTATTTT
few	TRBV3-1	TRBJ1-3	.	16	CASSPSLGRSGNTIYF	TGTGCCAGCAGCCCTTCATTAGGGCGCTCTGGAAACACCATATATTTT
.	TRBV7-9	TRBJ1-4	.	15	CASSAMEGHGEKLFF	TGTGCCAGCAGCGCGATGGAGGGCCACGGTGAAAAACTGTTTTTT
.	TRBV28	TRBJ2-1	.	11	CASSGDNEQFF	TGTGCCAGCAGTGGGGACAATGAGCAGTTCTTC
few	TRBV5-8	TRBJ2-3	TRBD1	16	CASSLGVQGATDTQYF	TGTGCCAGCAGCTTGGGTGTACAGGGGGCTACAGATACGCAGTATTTT
few	TRBV6-2/TRBV6-3	TRBJ2-2	.	14	CASRPIVVTGELFF	TGTGCCAGCAGGCCCATCGTTGTCACCGGGGAGCTGTTTTTT
few	TRBV6-2/TRBV6-3	TRBJ2-1	TRBD2	13	CASRRAGVNEQFF	TGTGCCAGCAGACGGGCGGGGGTCAATGAGCAGTTCTTC
many	TRBV3-1	TRBJ2-1	TRBD2	11	CASSQGTKQFF	TGTGCCAGCAGCCAGGGGACTAAGCAGTTCTTC
.	TRBV5-1	TRBJ2-7	.	16	CASSLGSRAADYEQYF	TGCGCCAGCAGCTTGGGTTCCAGGGCGGCCGACTACGAGCAGTACTTC
once	TRBV3-1	TRBJ2-1	.	12	CASSQDGGEQFF	TGTGCCAGCAGCCAAGACGGAGGGGAACAGTTCTTC
.	TRBV7-6	TRBJ2-1	TRBD1	17	CASTGQGASMSYNEQFF	TGTGCCAGCACCGGACAGGGGGCGAGTATGTCGTACAATGAGCAGTTCTTC
.	TRBV11-2	TRBJ2-1	TRBD2	17	CASSLQSSGSFYNEQFF	TGTGCCAGCAGCTTACAGTCTAGCGGGAGTTTCTACAATGAGCAGTTCTTC
few	TRBV24-1	TRBJ2-3	.	15	CATSGRSGSTDTQYF	TGTGCCACCAGTGGAAGAAGCGGAAGCACAGATACGCAGTATTTT
.	TRBV20-1	TRBJ2-1	.	15	CSADAIVVFDNEQFF	TGCAGTGCTGACGCGATAGTAGTATTCGACAATGAGCAGTTCTTC
few	TRBV12-3/TRBV12-4	TRBJ2-3	.	13	CASRIAGGDTQYF	TGTGCCAGCAGAATAGCCGGCGGGGATACGCAGTATTTT
few	TRBV19	TRBJ2-5	.	13	CASSFSVQETQYF	TGTGCCAGCTCATTCAGCGTGCAAGAGACCCAGTACTTC
many	TRBV12-3/TRBV12-4	TRBJ2-2	.	12	CASSLEAGELFF	TGTGCCAGCAGTTTAGAGGCCGGGGAGCTGTTTTTT
many	TRBV5-1	TRBJ2-7	TRBD1	14	CASSLRDRSYEQYF	TGCGCCAGCAGCTTGCGGGACAGGTCATACGAGCAGTACTTC